This entry lists 32 T cell receptor beta chains sequenced from one sample in a study of T-cell memory formation after mild COVID-19. Each CDR3 protein gets one entry after TCRdb re-called the 5' RACE reads with MiXCR. There are about 13,000 distinct CDR3 sequences in the sample; around 15% occur only once, and roughly 50% lies in the top ten. The specimen was PBMCs or a T cell subset sorted from them (not recorded which). The receptors shown here come from a man between 18 and 29 years old who had mild COVID-19 (a few samples of this study predate the infection). Cell type and time point are not known.

Ten or more counts support this clonotype. The rearrangement links TRBV6-5 to TRBJ1-5; TRBD1 is a possible D gene (5 bases). The CDR3 extends over 15 amino acids. V dropped 6 bases and J dropped 0 bases, with 12 bases sitting between them. Germline V lookup: CDR1 MNHEY, CDR2 SVGAGI. CDR3 in DNA: TGTGCCAGCAGCAACGAGGGGTATAGCAATCAGCCCCAGCATTTT. Translated: CASSNEGYSNQPQHF.

This clonotype was detected ten times or more. V is TRBV20-1 and J is TRBJ1-5; 7 positions agree with TRBD1. CDR1 is DFQATT, CDR2 SNEGSKA, per germline (reference sequence). The CDR3 consists of 13 residues. Trimming removed 3 bases from V and 6 bases from J; junction bases left unmatched: 5. CDR3 sequence reads: CSARGPGGQPQHF. The CDR3 nucleotides read TGCAGTGCTAGGGGGCCAGGGGGTCAGCCCCAGCATTTT.

This clonotype was recorded only once. A much larger clone sits a single nucleotide away, making a read error possible. CDR3 sequence reads: CASSKVLSGASWSDTQYF. Written as DNA, the CDR3 is TGTGCCAGCAGCAAAGTATTAAGCGGGGCCTCGTGGTCTGATACGCAGTATTTT. The chain couples TRBV4-2 to TRBJ2-3, with 7 bases fitting TRBD2. Germline V gene sequence: CDR1 LGHNA, CDR2 YNFKEQ. Unmatched junction bases numbered 20, after V lost 5 bases and J lost 6 bases. The CDR3 contains 18 residues.

This clonotype was detected many times. V and J are TRBV5-6 and TRBJ2-5; D remains unclear. Germline CDR1 SGHDT, CDR2 YYEEEE. This CDR3 is 13 amino acids long. V dropped 0 bases and J dropped 5 bases, with 8 bases sitting between them. This CDR3 is CASSLGDGETQYF. The CDR3 DNA reads as TGTGCCAGCAGCTTGGGGGATGGGGAGACCCAGTACTTC.

The rearrangement uses TRBV5-1 and TRBJ2-1; TRBD2 agrees at 9 bases. V was clipped by 2 bases and J by 7 bases; unmatched bases: 4. The CDR3 covers 14 residues. Germline V CDR1 and CDR2: SGHRS, YFSETQ. The DNA of the CDR3 is TGCGCCAGCAGCTTTGGGACTAGCTCTAATGAGCAGTTCTTC. This sequence encodes CASSFGTSSNEQFF.

This clonotype was seen only a few times. The rearrangement uses TRBV6-2 or TRBV6-3 and TRBJ2-6; the D call may be TRBD1 or TRBD2 (5 bases each). Trimming shortened V by 2 bases and J by 0 bases, and 20 bases separated the two germline ends. The germline V gene encodes CDR1 MNHEY and CDR2 SVGEGT. This CDR3 is built from 20 residues. The CDR3 DNA sequence: TGTGCCAGCAGTTACCTCCCTTACCGGGACGACCCCTCTGGGGCCAACGTCCTGACTTTC. Protein: CASSYLPYRDDPSGANVLTF.

The chain joins TRBV24-1 to TRBJ2-1; 11 nucleotides line up with TRBD1. The CDR3 is 15 amino acids. Germline values: CDR1 KGHDR, CDR2 SFDVKD. Trimming took 3 bases from V and 6 from J; bases not matched to a gene: 3. The CDR3 sequence: CATSDPGTGGNEQFF. CDR3 nucleotides: TGTGCCACCAGTGATCCGGGGACAGGGGGCAATGAGCAGTTCTTC.

The chain carries TRBV5-6 and TRBJ2-5; 8 nucleotides match TRBD2. The length of the CDR3 is 13 residues. Looked up from germline, CDR1 is SGHDT and CDR2 is YYEEEE. The J segment lost 4 bases and the V segment lost 7 bases, leaving 6 bases of the junction unmatched. The CDR3 is CASGTGGGETQYF. For the CDR3, the DNA is TGTGCCAGCGGTACGGGAGGGGGAGAGACCCAGTACTTC.

This clonotype was detected only a few times. This chain links TRBV6-2 or TRBV6-3 with TRBJ1-1; D gene uncertain. This CDR3 comprises 14 residues. Germline V gives CDR1 MNHEY, CDR2 SVGEGT. The germline V and J ends were trimmed by 7 bases and 6 bases, with 18 bases remaining between them. Here the CDR3 DNA reads TGTGCCAGCAAACCCCCGGGAGGGTTATCTGAAGCTTTCTTT. This codes for CASKPPGGLSEAFF.

V and J are TRBV10-1 and TRBJ2-2, with 9 bases that match TRBD1. The V segment lost 7 bases and the J segment 4 bases; nucleotides outside the gene matches: 4. Germline CDR1 and CDR2: WNHNN and SYGVQD (reference sequence). This CDR3 is built from 14 residues. The CDR3 sequence is CASTRDRATGELFF. DNA of the CDR3: TGCGCCAGCACCCGGGACAGGGCCACCGGGGAGCTGTTTTTT.

This clonotype came up once. The gene calls are TRBV20-1 and TRBJ2-7, with 8 bases identical to TRBD2. Germline V gene data show CDR1 as DFQATT and CDR2 as SNEGSKA (reference sequence). The length of the CDR3 is 14 residues. V shed 5 bases, J shed 4 bases, and the junction held 10 bases outside the gene matches. The CDR3 DNA follows: TGCAGTGCTCGTAGAAGCGGGGGAGATTACGAGCAGTACGTC. Protein: CSARRSGGDYEQYV.

Ten or more counts support this clonotype. Its ends do not fully match the called genes, so a read error is possible. The V gene is TRBV29-1, the J gene TRBJ1-5; D is unresolved. Germline values: CDR1 SQVTM, CDR2 ANQGSEA. The CDR3 extends over 13 amino acids. The CDR3 sequence: CSVVLTSDQPQHF. In DNA, the CDR3 is TGCAGCGTTGTACTTACTAGCGATCAGCCCCAGCATTTT.

This clonotype was seen many times. The chain uses TRBV20-1 and TRBJ2-1; D may correspond to TRBD1 or TRBD2 (5 bases each). Between the trimmed V and J ends, which lost 2 bases and 7 bases, there was a span of 24 bases. Germline-derived CDR1 and CDR2 are DFQATT and SNEGSKA (reference sequence). The length of the CDR3 is 17 residues. This chain's CDR3 is CSARYGGGYLNYNEQFF. The CDR3 DNA follows: TGCAGTGCTAGATATGGGGGTGGTTACCTAAACTATAATGAGCAGTTCTTC.

The genes are TRBV5-1 and TRBJ2-4; 7 bases align to TRBD1. CDR3 length: 14 residues. V dropped 4 bases and J dropped 5; count of bases not matched to a gene: 6. Germline loops: CDR1 SGHRS, CDR2 YFSETQ. The CDR3 sequence: CASSPTTGQNIQYF. The CDR3 nucleotides read TGCGCCAGCAGCCCTACGACAGGGCAAAACATTCAGTACTTC. Together with reference TRBV5-1 and TRBJ2-4, the CDR3 gives the full variable domain: KAGVTQTPRYLIKTRGQQVTLSCSPISGHRSVSWYQQTPGQGLQFLFEYFSETQRNKGNFPGRFSGRQFSNSRSEMNVSTLELGDSALYLCASSPTTGQNIQYFGAGTRLSVL.

The sample holds a few counts of this clonotype. This chain connects TRBV16 to TRBJ2-6, with D unclear. The germline CDR1 and CDR2 sequences are KGHSY and FQNENV. The CDR3 length is 15 residues. With 4 bases removed from V and 3 bases from J, the gap between germline ends came to 10 bases. This chain's CDR3 is CASSPGWVGANVLTF. CDR3 DNA: TGTGCCAGCAGCCCAGGTTGGGTTGGGGCCAACGTCCTGACTTTC.

For the CDR3, the DNA is TGCAGCGTTGACCGGGACACCACAGATACGCAGTATTTT. This gives the protein CSVDRDTTDTQYF. The J gene is TRBJ2-3, the V gene TRBV29-1; tentative D call: TRBD1 (6 bases). Germline V lookup: CDR1 SQVTM, CDR2 ANQGSEA. This CDR3 is built from 13 residues. The V end was cut by 3 bases, the J end by 2 bases, with 9 bases between.

The chain joins TRBV7-6 to TRBJ2-7, with 10 bases identical to TRBD2. The germline V gene has CDR1 SGHVS and CDR2 FNYEAQ. CDR3 size: 14 residues. J lost 5 bases, V lost 2 bases, and 3 bases had no gene match. CDR3 sequence reads: CASSLLAGDHEQYF. The CDR3 DNA reads as TGTGCCAGCAGCTTACTAGCGGGAGACCACGAGCAGTACTTC. The whole variable domain, filled in from reference TRBV7-6 and TRBJ2-7, reads GAGVSQSPRYKVTKRGQDVALRCDPISGHVSLYWYRQALGQGPEFLTYFNYEAQQDKSGLPNDRFSAERPEGSISTLTIQRTEQRDSAMYRCASSLLAGDHEQYFGPGTRLTVT.

This clonotype has ten or more counts. The chain links TRBV4-1 to TRBJ2-2; no clear D. The CDR3 loop spans 14 amino acids. Germline assignment: CDR1 MGHRA and CDR2 YSYEKL. V dropped 5 bases and J dropped 6 bases, with 13 bases sitting between them. The DNA for the CDR3 is TGCGCCAGCAGCGCGATAGGATCCGCCGGGGAGCTGTTTTTT. Its protein product is CASSAIGSAGELFF.

This clonotype was observed at least ten times. The rearrangement links TRBV4-2 to TRBJ2-2, with 10 bases fitting TRBD1. The CDR3 consists of 15 residues. After removal of 3 bases from V and 4 bases from J, the junction contained 2 bases not matched to a gene. Germline V gives CDR1 LGHNA, CDR2 YNFKEQ. The CDR3 bases are TGTGCCAGCAGCCAGGGGACAGGGGTCACCGGGGAGCTGTTTTTT. Translated, it gives CASSQGTGVTGELFF.

This clonotype was seen a few times. The chain couples TRBV11-2 to TRBJ1-4, with a tentative D call TRBD1 (5 bases). V lost 4 bases and J 4 bases, leaving 13 bases between the germline ends. The CDR3 is 15 residues long. Germline lookup yields CDR1 SGHAT and CDR2 FQNNGV. The CDR3 DNA sequence: TGTGCCAGCAGCTGGTACCGGGACGGTAATGAAAAACTGTTTTTT. Its translation: CASSWYRDGNEKLFF.

V is TRBV4-3 and J is TRBJ1-2; possible D gene TRBD1, 5 bases. Germline-derived CDR1 and CDR2 are LGHNA and YSLEER. The CDR3 runs to 14 residues. V dropped 0 bases and J dropped 0 bases, with 5 bases sitting between them. CDR3 sequence: CASSQDRANYGYTF. The CDR3 bases are TGCGCCAGCAGCCAAGACAGGGCTAACTATGGCTACACCTTC.

This clonotype was seen a few times. The genes are TRBV19 and TRBJ1-2, with no clear D. Per the germline V gene, CDR1 is LNHDA and CDR2 is SQIVND (reference sequence). CDR3 length equals 13 residues. V lost 6 bases to trimming and J lost 4 bases, with 12 bases between them. CDR3 residues: CASSPPGLYGYTF. CDR3 DNA sequence: TGTGCCAGTAGCCCGCCCGGCCTCTATGGCTACACCTTC.

This clonotype was recorded many times. This sequence joins TRBV5-1 and TRBJ2-1, with 9 bases aligning to TRBD2. The germline CDR1 and CDR2 sequences are SGHRS and YFSETQ. Germline trimming cut 3 bases from V and 0 bases from J; bases unmatched to any gene: 10. This CDR3 is 18 amino acids long. In DNA, the CDR3 is TGCGCCAGCAGCTACAAAGCGGGGGGATTAAGCTCCTACAATGAGCAGTTCTTC. This codes for CASSYKAGGLSSYNEQFF.

This clonotype was observed a handful of times. The chain recombines TRBV18 with TRBJ2-7, with D perhaps matching TRBD2 (5 bases). Trimming stripped 1 base from V and 6 bases from J, with 22 bases between. Germline V CDR1 and CDR2: KGHSH, LQKENI. The CDR3 length is 17 residues. The CDR3: CASSPHNGLATLSEQYV. The CDR3 DNA is TGTGCCAGCTCACCACACAACGGACTGGCTACCCTCTCCGAGCAGTACGTC.

In this sample, this clonotype turned up many times. The chain joins TRBV6-5 to TRBJ2-3; 9 bases agree with TRBD1. This CDR3 contains 15 residues. Germline V CDR1 and CDR2: MNHEY, SVGAGI. The ends lost 5 bases at V and 4 bases at J; junction bases unmatched: 7. The CDR3 bases are TGTGCCAGCAGTCCCCACAGGGGGCGGGCAGATACGCAGTATTTT. Residues: CASSPHRGRADTQYF.

This clonotype appeared a few times. This chain uses TRBV28 with TRBJ1-2, with D uncertain. The CDR3 loop spans 13 amino acids. Trimming pared 6 bases from V and 2 bases from J, leaving 10 bases between. Germline CDR1 is MDHEN and CDR2 is SYDVKM. CDR3: CASSRTPNYGYTF. The CDR3 DNA is TGTGCCAGCAGCAGGACTCCAAACTATGGCTACACCTTC.

At least ten counts were recorded for this clonotype. CDR3: CASSHRDYGYTF. CDR3 nucleotide sequence: TGTGCCAGCAGCCATCGGGACTATGGCTACACCTTC. J is TRBJ1-2 and V is TRBV13; D unclear. Deletions cut 5 bases from V and 3 bases from J, with 7 bases between. This CDR3 has 12 residues. CDR1 and CDR2 (germline): PRHDT, FYEKMQ (reference sequence).

This clonotype was seen at least ten times. V is TRBV7-9 and J is TRBJ2-3, with D unclear. Between the trimmed V and J ends, which lost 5 bases and 4 bases, there was a span of 13 bases. CDR3 length equals 14 residues. Germline loops: CDR1 SEHNR, CDR2 FQNEAQ (reference sequence). The CDR3 DNA reads TGTGCCAGCAGCCCAGGATACCCGCCAGATACGCAGTATTTT. Amino acids: CASSPGYPPDTQYF.

V and J are TRBV5-5 and TRBJ2-7; D ambiguous. The CDR3 is made up of 12 amino acids. Trimming left V 2 bases short and J 5 bases short, with 8 bases between. Germline assignment: CDR1 SGHKS and CDR2 YYEKEE (reference sequence). This CDR3 reads CASSFDDHEQYV. CDR3 nucleotide sequence: TGTGCCAGCAGCTTTGACGACCACGAGCAGTACGTC.

V and J are TRBV5-1 and TRBJ2-7; 7 nucleotides agree with TRBD1. V was pared by 4 bases and J by 3 bases, with 4 bases of the junction left unmatched. The V gene's germline CDR1 is SGHRS and CDR2 YFSETQ. The CDR3 contains 13 residues. The CDR3 DNA sequence: TGCGCCAGCAGCCCGGACAGGTTCTACGAGCAGTACTTC. This codes for CASSPDRFYEQYF.

The rearrangement uses TRBV7-6 and TRBJ2-1; D gene unclear. Germline-derived CDR1 and CDR2 are SGHVS and FNYEAQ. The CDR3 covers 14 residues. Trimming shortened V by 3 bases and J by 8 bases, and 14 bases separated the two germline ends. CDR3 amino acids: CASSFGPRPHEQFF. The CDR3 bases are TGTGCCAGCAGCTTTGGACCCAGACCCCATGAGCAGTTCTTC.

By sample share, this clonotype is large (0.1 to 1%). The chain has TRBV27 and TRBJ2-1; 8 bases line up with TRBD2. The CDR3 consists of 12 residues. The J segment lost 15 bases and the V segment lost 10 bases, leaving 14 bases of the junction unmatched. Germline V lookup: CDR1 MNHEY, CDR2 SMNVEV (reference sequence). The DNA of the CDR3 is TGTGCCACCGGGACTAGAGGGGGGGGTCGGTTCTTC. Translated, it gives CATGTRGGGRFF.